This T cell receptor beta chain was recovered during a study of neurological immune-mediated disorders. Every sequencing run produced over 190 million TCR-beta sequences, and the sequences from any one run covered 15-18 subjects. TCRdb reprocessed the 5' RACE reads with MiXCR, giving one entry per CDR3 protein. The repertoire holds roughly 48,000 distinct CDR3 sequences, with approximately 6.2% as singletons. This clonotype came up many times. From germline, CDR1 is SGHRS and CDR2 YFSETQ. This CDR3 has 14 amino acids. Trimming took off 2 bases at V and 7 bases at J, with 12 bases between the two ends.

Sequencing used CD4+ T cells from blood. The J gene is TRBJ1-4, the V gene TRBV5-1; D perhaps matches TRBD1 (6 bases). The receptor's source is a woman under 30 with multiple sclerosis. Here the CDR3 reads CASSFWGLGEKLFF. CDR3 nucleotide sequence: TGCGCCAGCAGCTTTTGGGGGCTAGGTGAAAAACTGTTTTTT.